This entry lists 4 T cell receptor beta chains sequenced from one sample in a study of blood T cell repertoires in COVID-19. Sequencing used immunoSEQ multiplex PCR; TCRdb keeps in-frame clones, though not all of them. The table has a few hundred thousand clones, around four fifths seen once. Sequences were obtained from peripheral blood. Every receptor here comes from a woman in her forties or fifties with acute or convalescent COVID-19.

This sequence joins TRBV18 and TRBJ1-2; D ambiguous. Germline CDR1 is KGHSH and CDR2 is LQKENI. V shed 2 bases and J shed 4 bases, with 17 bases lying between them. CDR3 size: 16 residues. The CDR3 reads CASSPDDANRGYGYTF. DNA for the CDR3: TGTGCCAGCTCACCAGATGACGCTAACCGGGGCTATGGCTACACCTTC.

The chain couples TRBV19 to TRBJ2-5, with no clear D. V lost 0 bases, J lost 5 bases, and 7 bases lay in between. The CDR3 contains 13 residues. Germline-derived CDR1 and CDR2 are LNHDA and SQIVND (reference sequence). CDR3 sequence reads: CASSIDDEETQYF. In DNA form, the CDR3 reads TGTGCCAGTAGTATAGATGATGAGGAGACCCAGTACTTC.

Concerning this clone itself: Other DNA sequences from this sample encode an identical CDR3 as well. The chain employs TRBV6-5 and TRBJ2-5, with a possible D match to TRBD2 (5 bases). Germline CDR1 MNHEY, CDR2 SVGAGI. The ends were cut back, 2 bases at V and 3 bases at J, with 7 bases in the middle. This CDR3 has 13 amino acids. The CDR3 DNA reads as TGTGCCAGCAGTTACACGAGGGAAGAGACCCAGTACTTC. Translation: CASSYTREETQYF.

The V call is TRBV5-5, the J call TRBJ1-6; the D gene is possibly TRBD1 (5 bases). The V and J ends lost 1 base and 7 bases respectively, with 18 bases between them. There are 17 residues in the CDR3. Germline CDR1 reads SGHKS; CDR2 reads YYEKEE (reference sequence). The CDR3 sequence is CASSLIPGSGINSPLHF. The DNA of the CDR3 is TGTGCCAGCAGCTTGATTCCTGGGTCAGGGATCAATTCACCCCTCCACTTT.